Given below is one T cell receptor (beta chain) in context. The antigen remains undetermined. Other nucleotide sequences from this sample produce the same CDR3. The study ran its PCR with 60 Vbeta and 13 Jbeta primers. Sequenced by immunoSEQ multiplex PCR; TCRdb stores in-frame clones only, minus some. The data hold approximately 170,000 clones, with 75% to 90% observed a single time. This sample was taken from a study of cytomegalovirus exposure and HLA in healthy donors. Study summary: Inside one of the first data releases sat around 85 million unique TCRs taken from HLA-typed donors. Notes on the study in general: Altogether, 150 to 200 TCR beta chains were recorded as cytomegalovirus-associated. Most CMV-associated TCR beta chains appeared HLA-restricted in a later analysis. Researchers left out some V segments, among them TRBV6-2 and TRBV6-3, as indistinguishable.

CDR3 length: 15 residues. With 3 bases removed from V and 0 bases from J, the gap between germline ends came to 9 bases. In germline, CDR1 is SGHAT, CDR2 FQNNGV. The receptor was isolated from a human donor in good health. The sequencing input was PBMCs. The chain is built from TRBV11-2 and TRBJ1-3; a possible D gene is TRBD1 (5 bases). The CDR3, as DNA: TGTGCCAGCAGCTTTGAAAGGGGCTCTGGAAACACCATATATTTT. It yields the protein CASSFERGSGNTIYF.